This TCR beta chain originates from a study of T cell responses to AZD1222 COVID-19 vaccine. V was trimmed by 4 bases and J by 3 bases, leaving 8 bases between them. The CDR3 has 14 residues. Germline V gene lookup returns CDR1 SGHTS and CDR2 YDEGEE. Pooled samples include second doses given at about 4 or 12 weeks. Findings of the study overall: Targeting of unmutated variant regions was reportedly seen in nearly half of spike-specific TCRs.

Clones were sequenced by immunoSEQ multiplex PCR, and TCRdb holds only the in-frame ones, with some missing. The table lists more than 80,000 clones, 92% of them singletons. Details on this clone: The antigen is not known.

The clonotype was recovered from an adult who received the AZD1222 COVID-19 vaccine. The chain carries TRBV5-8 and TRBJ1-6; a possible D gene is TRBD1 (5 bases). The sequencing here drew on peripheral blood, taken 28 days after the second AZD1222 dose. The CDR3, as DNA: TGTGCCAGCAGCCGCGGGGGCTATAATTCACCCCTCCACTTT. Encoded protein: CASSRGGYNSPLHF.